These 20 T cell receptor beta chains came from one sample sequenced in a study of shared clonotypes between healthy human individuals. Generated by immunoSEQ multiplex PCR, the TCRdb table keeps only in-frame clones and is missing some. The sample yields 600,000 to 750,000 clones, about 90% seen once. Sequenced material: memory CD8+ T cells from PBMCs. Subset meaning: CD45RO+ cells pooled with CCR7-negative TemRA cells. The source of these receptors is a man aged 18 to 29 in good health. Some clones in this sample may be carry-over from other donors' samples.

This clone was detected only once. The genes are TRBV9 and TRBJ2-3; 9 positions agree with TRBD2. Germline loops: CDR1 SGDLS, CDR2 YYNGEE. With 4 bases clipped from V and 2 bases from J, the junction kept 8 bases outside the gene matches. The CDR3 length is 16 residues. The CDR3 nucleotides are TGTGCCAGCAGCACGTCTAGCGGGAAGTTCACAGATACGCAGTATTTT. The encoded protein is CASSTSSGKFTDTQYF.

The chain couples TRBV4-1 to TRBJ1-4, with D unresolved. The CDR3 contains 15 residues. The germline V gene encodes CDR1 MGHRA and CDR2 YSYEKL. V gave up 0 bases and J gave up 7 bases, with 12 bases separating them. In DNA, the CDR3 is TGCGCCAGCAGCCAAGAGCCTAGTGGCCGTGAAAAACTGTTTTTT. This encodes CASSQEPSGREKLFF.

The chain links TRBV27 to TRBJ2-1; D is possibly TRBD1 or TRBD2 (5 bases each). The CDR3 consists of 13 residues. Germline assignment: CDR1 MNHEY and CDR2 SMNVEV (reference sequence). The V gene lost 4 bases and the J gene lost 8 bases, with 12 bases spanning the gap. The CDR3 is CASSSDGTYEQFF. CDR3 DNA sequence: TGTGCCAGCAGTTCCGACGGGACCTATGAGCAGTTCTTC.

The genes are TRBV6-6 and TRBJ2-3; 11 bases are a match to TRBD2. Trimming removed 7 bases from V and 2 bases from J; junction bases left unmatched: 5. Germline assignment: CDR1 MNHNY and CDR2 SVGAGI (reference sequence). CDR3 length: 15 amino acids. CDR3 sequence (DNA): TGTGCCAGCAACCAGGGACTAGCGGCCACAGATACGCAGTATTTT. Translation gives CASNQGLAATDTQYF.

V usage is TRBV2 and J usage is TRBJ2-5; 11 nucleotides line up with TRBD2. The CDR3 has 16 amino acids. With V trimmed by 2 bases and J by 4 bases, 6 bases remained unmatched. Per germline, CDR1 SNHLY and CDR2 FYNNEI. The CDR3 loop reads CASSELLLAGGETQYF. The CDR3 region has the DNA TGTGCCAGCAGTGAACTTTTGCTAGCGGGAGGAGAGACCCAGTACTTC.

V and J are TRBV4-3 and TRBJ1-1; 11 bases match TRBD1. The V gene end was trimmed by 4 bases and the J gene end by 12 bases; junction bases not matched to a gene: 4. The CDR3 extends over 12 amino acids. Germline V gene sequence: CDR1 LGHNA, CDR2 YSLEER. The CDR3 DNA reads TGCGCCAGCAGCCCCGGACAGGGGGCACCTTTCTTT. Its protein is CASSPGQGAPFF.

Only a few counts were recorded for this clone. The sample has other DNA sequences that encode this CDR3 too. The chain links TRBV29-1 to TRBJ1-1; D is unresolved. The length of the CDR3 is 11 residues. Trimming left V 4 bases short and J 2 bases short, with 5 bases between. Germline V gene lookup returns CDR1 SQVTM and CDR2 ANQGSEA. CDR3 loop: CSVGLNTEAFF. In DNA form, the CDR3 reads TGCAGCGTTGGACTAAACACTGAAGCTTTCTTT.

The chain couples TRBV7-9 to TRBJ2-7; a possible D gene is TRBD1 (5 bases). Looked up from germline, CDR1 is SEHNR and CDR2 is FQNEAQ (reference sequence). The CDR3 runs 15 residues. The ends were cut back, 1 base at V and 0 bases at J, with 10 bases in the middle. CDR3: CASSLDQGSSYEQYF. The CDR3, as DNA: TGTGCCAGCAGCTTAGATCAGGGAAGCTCCTACGAGCAGTACTTC.

The chain combines TRBV28 with TRBJ2-1, with D perhaps matching TRBD2 (5 bases). V was cut by 5 bases and J by 6 bases, with 17 bases left in between. This CDR3 contains 15 residues. From germline, CDR1 is MDHEN and CDR2 SYDVKM. The CDR3 region has the DNA TGTGCCAGCAGTGTTCTATCCGGGGAAACCAATGAGCAGTTCTTC. Translation gives CASSVLSGETNEQFF.

The rearrangement links TRBV6-1 to TRBJ2-7; D tentatively reads TRBD1 or TRBD2 (5 bases each). Looked up from germline, CDR1 is MNHNS and CDR2 is SASEGT. The CDR3 has 14 amino acids. Trimming took off 10 bases at V and 6 bases at J, with 22 bases between the two ends. The DNA of the CDR3 is TGTGCCACCGCGGTGTTGGGACGATTGGGCGAGCAGTACTTC. Translating it yields CATAVLGRLGEQYF.

This chain joins TRBV6-1 and TRBJ2-7; D possibly matches TRBD1 or TRBD2 (7 bases each). CDR1 is MNHNS and CDR2 is SASEGT in the germline V gene. V dropped 0 bases and J dropped 5 bases, with 11 bases sitting between them. The CDR3 runs to 14 residues. CDR3 loop: CASSEATGRDEQYF. Here the CDR3 DNA reads TGTGCCAGCAGTGAAGCGACAGGGAGGGACGAGCAGTACTTC.

At least ten counts were recorded for this clone. The chain is built from TRBV7-9 and TRBJ2-5, with D hard to call. CDR1 is SEHNR, CDR2 FQNEAQ, per germline (reference sequence). Trimming removed 5 bases at V and 1 base at J, with 17 bases between. CDR3 size: 16 residues. In nucleotides, the CDR3 is TGTGCCAGCAGCCCCACCAAAGGGATTCCCCAAGAGACCCAGTACTTC. This gives the protein CASSPTKGIPQETQYF.

The rearrangement links TRBV19 to TRBJ2-2; 10 bases agree with TRBD2. The V and J ends lost 3 bases and 6 bases, in that order; junction bases with no gene match: 4. The CDR3 consists of 15 residues. The germline gives CDR1 LNHDA, CDR2 SQIVND (reference sequence). The CDR3 is CASSMTLAGAGELFF. The CDR3 region has the DNA TGTGCCAGTAGTATGACGCTAGCGGGAGCCGGGGAGCTGTTTTTT.

The CDR3 here is CASSLGAGEQFF. Here the CDR3 DNA reads TGTGCCAGCAGCTTGGGAGCGGGTGAGCAGTTCTTC. V and J are TRBV5-4 and TRBJ2-1; maybe TRBD2 (6 bases). Germline-derived CDR1 and CDR2 are SGHNT and YYREEE (reference sequence). The CDR3 runs to 12 residues. V lost 0 bases, J lost 9 bases, and 7 bases lay in between. The variable domain in full, with the rest retrieved from reference TRBV5-4 and TRBJ2-1, is ETGVTQSPTHLIKTRGQQVTLRCSSQSGHNTVSWYQQALGQGPQFIFQYYREEENGRGNFPPRFSGLQFPNYSSELNVNALELDDSALYLCASSLGAGEQFFGPGTRLTVL.

A single count supports this clone. The chain links TRBV7-2 to TRBJ2-7; the D gene is possibly TRBD2 (6 bases). The ends were cut back, 5 bases at V and 2 bases at J, with 19 bases in the middle. CDR3 length: 16 residues. Per germline, CDR1 SGHTA and CDR2 FQGNSA. CDR3 sequence reads: CASSPRRAGVTYEQYF. The CDR3 DNA follows: TGTGCCAGCAGCCCCCGGAGGGCGGGTGTGACCTACGAGCAGTACTTC.

The V gene is TRBV9, the J gene TRBJ2-1, with 7 positions matching TRBD2. The CDR3 covers 15 residues. V trimming: 4 bases; J trimming: 8 bases; junction bases outside the gene matches: 12. Germline V gene sequence: CDR1 SGDLS, CDR2 YYNGEE. In DNA, the CDR3 is TGTGCCAGCAGCCGCGGGGGAGGGCCTATGGATGAGCAGTTCTTC. It specifies CASSRGGGPMDEQFF.

This chain uses TRBV15 with TRBJ2-7, with D tentatively TRBD2 (6 bases). Trimming removed 1 base at V and 3 bases at J, with 10 bases between. This CDR3 has 14 residues. Germline assignment: CDR1 LNHNV and CDR2 YYDKDF (reference sequence). The chain's CDR3 is CATSRGPGDYEQYF. CDR3 sequence (DNA): TGTGCCACCAGCAGAGGACCGGGAGACTACGAGCAGTACTTC. Full variable domain (remainder filled in from reference TRBV15 and TRBJ2-7): DAMVIQNPRYQVTQFGKPVTLSCSQTLNHNVMYWYQQKSSQAPKLLFHYYDKDFNNEADTPDNFQSRRPNTSFCFLDIRSPGLGDTAMYLCATSRGPGDYEQYFGPGTRLTVT.

V gene TRBV9 combines with J gene TRBJ1-2; a possible D gene is TRBD1 (5 bases). V dropped 0 bases and J dropped 5 bases, with 14 bases sitting between them. Germline lookup yields CDR1 SGDLS and CDR2 YYNGEE. This CDR3 has 15 residues. CDR3 protein: CASSVAVREGYGYTF. The CDR3 region has the DNA TGTGCCAGCAGCGTAGCTGTCAGGGAAGGGTATGGCTACACCTTC. The full variable domain, with the rest looked up from reference TRBV9 and TRBJ1-2, is DSGVTQTPKHLITATGQRVTLRCSPRSGDLSVYWYQQSLDQGLQFLIQYYNGEERAKGNILERFSAQQFPDLHSELNLSSLELGDSALYFCASSVAVREGYGYTFGSGTRLTVV.

This chain joins TRBV29-1 and TRBJ1-2; 12 nucleotides match TRBD1. Germline V gene data show CDR1 as SQVTM and CDR2 as ANQGSEA. The CDR3 spans 15 residues. V dropped 2 bases and J dropped 4; count of bases not matched to a gene: 5. CDR3: CSVELGQGAGYGYTF. DNA for the CDR3: TGCAGCGTTGAACTGGGACAGGGGGCCGGCTATGGCTACACCTTC. Variable domain in full (rest from reference TRBV29-1 and TRBJ1-2): SAVISQKPSRDICQRGTSLTIQCQVDSQVTMMFWYRQQPGQSLTLIATANQGSEATYESGFVIDKFPISRPNLTFSTLTVSNMSPEDSSIYLCSVELGQGAGYGYTFGSGTRLTVV.

This clone was observed once. The V and J genes are TRBV7-6 and TRBJ2-1; TRBD2 matches at 9 bases. This CDR3 has 17 residues. V lost 1 base to trimming and J lost 0 bases; unmatched junction nucleotides: 4. Germline values: CDR1 SGHVS, CDR2 FNYEAQ. The CDR3 DNA is TGTGCCAGCAGCTTAGTGGGTAGCGGGAGCTCCTACAATGAGCAGTTCTTC. This gives the protein CASSLVGSGSSYNEQFF.